The 16 T cell receptor beta chains below come from one sample, sequenced in a study of T cells after yellow fever vaccination. MiXCR was run by TCRdb on the 5' RACE reads, yielding one entry per CDR3 protein. The data hold 50,000 to 75,000 distinct CDR3 sequences, with roughly 6.9% observed a single time. The sample in question was CD8+ T cells sorted from PBMCs, obtained on the day of the first yellow fever vaccination. The receptor source for this set is a young man who received the YFV17D yellow fever vaccine.

This clonotype was seen many times. The chain employs TRBV9 and TRBJ1-4; 9 nucleotides match TRBD1. J was trimmed by 5 bases and V by 4 bases; bases with no gene match: 3. This CDR3 contains 14 residues. CDR1 is SGDLS, CDR2 YYNGEE, per germline. In nucleotides, the CDR3 is TGTGCCAGCAGCCCGACAGGGGGAAATGAAAAACTGTTTTTT. This gives the protein CASSPTGGNEKLFF.

The rearrangement links TRBV4-2 to TRBJ1-4; D is uncertain. Germline CDR1 is LGHNA and CDR2 is YNFKEQ. V dropped 3 bases and J dropped 4 bases, with 6 bases sitting between them. The length of the CDR3 is 13 residues. The chain's CDR3 is CASSQVVNEKLFF. CDR3 in DNA: TGTGCCAGCAGCCAGGTGGTTAATGAAAAACTGTTTTTT.

In this sample, this clonotype turned up a few times. The gene calls are TRBV19 and TRBJ1-5, with D tentatively TRBD1 (5 bases). The CDR3 totals 14 residues. Germline CDR1 LNHDA, CDR2 SQIVND (reference sequence). V was clipped by 10 bases and J by 2 bases, with 15 bases between them. The CDR3 loop reads CATTRGLGNQPQHF. The CDR3 DNA follows: TGTGCCACCACTAGGGGACTCGGCAATCAGCCCCAGCATTTT. Filled out from reference TRBV19 and TRBJ1-5, the complete variable domain reads DGGITQSPKYLFRKEGQNVTLSCEQNLNHDAMYWYRQDPGQGLRLIYYSQIVNDFQKGDIAEGYSVSREKKESFPLTVTSAQKNPTAFYLCATTRGLGNQPQHFGDGTRLSIL.

The rearrangement uses TRBV13 and TRBJ2-7; tentatively, D is TRBD2 (6 bases). Trimming cost V 5 bases and J 1 base, with 9 bases left between them. Germline CDR1 and CDR2: PRHDT and FYEKMQ (reference sequence). The CDR3 totals 13 residues. The CDR3: CASSPGGSYEQYV. The CDR3 coding sequence is TGTGCCAGCAGCCCCGGGGGTTCCTACGAGCAGTACGTC.

This clonotype was observed a few times. The chain uses TRBV9 and TRBJ2-4; D is unresolved. Trimming shortened V by 3 bases and J by 6 bases, and 10 bases separated the two germline ends. This CDR3 contains 13 residues. Germline V gene data show CDR1 as SGDLS and CDR2 as YYNGEE. The CDR3 loop is CASSGESPNIQYF. For the CDR3, the DNA is TGTGCCAGCAGCGGGGAATCCCCAAACATTCAGTACTTC.

This chain joins TRBV6-5 and TRBJ1-2; no firm D call. The V end was cut by 0 bases, the J end by 2 bases, with 10 bases between. Germline CDR1 and CDR2: MNHEY and SVGAGI. The CDR3 consists of 15 residues. In nucleotides, the CDR3 is TGTGCCAGCAGTTACTCAGTAACAGCGAACTATGGCTACACCTTC. This translates into CASSYSVTANYGYTF.

This clonotype was seen only a few times. This chain links TRBV20-1 with TRBJ1-1, with a weak D call TRBD1 (6 bases). This CDR3 comprises 12 residues. In germline, CDR1 is DFQATT, CDR2 SNEGSKA (reference sequence). Trimming cost V 5 bases and J 2 bases, with 9 bases left between them. CDR3 in amino acids: CSAQQGNTEAFF. CDR3 bases: TGCAGTGCTCAACAGGGTAACACTGAAGCTTTCTTT.

The genes are TRBV3-1 and TRBJ2-3, with D possibly called TRBD1 or TRBD2 (6 bases each). Germline CDR1 LGHDT, CDR2 YNNKEL (reference sequence). V dropped 0 bases and J dropped 2 bases, with 24 bases sitting between them. The CDR3 spans 20 residues. The CDR3 loop is CASSQDRLPGALGLTDTQYF. In nucleotides, the CDR3 is TGTGCCAGCAGCCAAGATAGACTCCCGGGGGCGCTTGGGCTCACAGATACGCAGTATTTT.

CDR3 sequence reads: CASSYSGTAYEQYF. The CDR3 nucleotides read TGTGCCAGCAGTTACTCCGGGACAGCTTACGAGCAGTACTTC. This chain connects TRBV6-5 to TRBJ2-7, with TRBD1 identical over 7 bases. CDR3 length equals 14 residues. Germline loops: CDR1 MNHEY, CDR2 SVGAGI. V gave up 0 bases and J gave up 4 bases; unmatched junction bases: 3.

A few counts support this clonotype. The rearrangement joins TRBV4-1 to TRBJ2-3, with TRBD1 identical over 12 bases. This CDR3 has 13 residues. The germline gives CDR1 MGHRA, CDR2 YSYEKL. After removal of 1 base from V and 14 bases from J, the junction contained 4 bases not matched to a gene. CDR3 residues: CASSQAGTGGWYF. For the CDR3, the DNA is TGCGCCAGCAGCCAAGCTGGGACAGGGGGCTGGTATTTT.

This clonotype was counted ten times or more. The rearrangement uses TRBV29-1 and TRBJ2-7, with D possibly being TRBD1 (7 bases). V was clipped by 0 bases and J by 3 bases, with 15 bases between them. Germline assignment: CDR1 SQVTM and CDR2 ANQGSEA. CDR3 length: 15 amino acids. This chain's CDR3 is CSVEDLQGGLYEQYF. CDR3 sequence (DNA): TGCAGCGTTGAAGATCTTCAGGGGGGACTCTACGAGCAGTACTTC.

The CDR3 coding sequence is TGTGCCACCAGCAGAGCGGGGGAGGGGAGTGATACGCAGTATTTT. This sequence encodes CATSRAGEGSDTQYF. J is TRBJ2-3 and V is TRBV15; 7 bases align to TRBD2. V was pared by 1 base and J by 6 bases, with 7 bases of the junction left unmatched. CDR3 size: 15 residues. Germline values: CDR1 LNHNV, CDR2 YYDKDF (reference sequence). Variable domain in full (rest from reference TRBV15 and TRBJ2-3): DAMVIQNPRYQVTQFGKPVTLSCSQTLNHNVMYWYQQKSSQAPKLLFHYYDKDFNNEADTPDNFQSRRPNTSFCFLDIRSPGLGDTAMYLCATSRAGEGSDTQYFGPGTRLTVL.

This clonotype was found a few times. The V and J genes are TRBV7-9 and TRBJ2-3, with 7 positions matching TRBD2. Germline trimming cut 6 bases from V and 3 bases from J; bases unmatched to any gene: 6. Germline CDR1 and CDR2: SEHNR and FQNEAQ (reference sequence). The CDR3 extends over 14 amino acids. The CDR3 loop reads CASSSGGRTDTQYF. Written as DNA, the CDR3 is TGTGCCAGCAGTTCCGGGGGGAGGACAGATACGCAGTATTTT.

This clonotype was found many times. V gene TRBV11-2 combines with J gene TRBJ2-7; TRBD2 matches 8 bases. This CDR3 region has 15 residues. Per germline, CDR1 SGHAT and CDR2 FQNNGV. V was clipped by 7 bases and J by 4 bases; unmatched bases: 12. CDR3 amino acids: CASNSPGGLMYEQYF. DNA of the CDR3: TGTGCCAGCAATTCTCCGGGGGGGTTAATGTACGAGCAGTACTTC.

Remarks on this clonotype: This could be a read error, since a much larger clone is one nucleotide away. The chain combines TRBV13 with TRBJ2-1, with 8 nucleotides matching TRBD2. This CDR3 has 17 amino acids. Germline assignment: CDR1 PRHDT and CDR2 FYEKMQ (reference sequence). Unmatched junction bases numbered 9, after V lost 4 bases and J lost 1 base. The CDR3 DNA reads as TGTGCCAGCAGCTCGGGGGAGGGACTAGGGTCCTACAATGAGCAGTTCTTC. Translated: CASSSGEGLGSYNEQFF.

Details on this clonotype: A much larger clone sits a single nucleotide away, making a read error possible. Without the conserved terminal phenylalanine or tryptophan, this CDR3 likely stems from a read error. The DNA is left out, because the CDR3 cannot be placed on it with certainty; the CDR3 is given as TCRdb lists it. The chain couples TRBV21-1 to TRBJ1-5. TRBV21-1 is labeled a pseudogene. Ends included, the CDR3 has 12 residues. The chain's CDR3 is CASSNGSQPQHL.